This T cell receptor (beta chain) was sequenced for a study of regulatory T cells in long-lasting Graves disease. For this clonotype: Its antigen is not known.

Time point of the sample: newly diagnosed GD, antithyroid drugs for less than 3 months. After RNA was extracted from PBMCs, the TCR library was made from it. Findings of the study overall: Not thyroid tissue but only peripheral blood was studied. Favored usage of TRBV28, TRBJ1-2 and TRBJ2-5 was recorded in persistent disease. Fewer public clonotypes were shared by new patients (966) than by persistent patients (roughly 2,600).

This CDR3 is built from 12 residues. Germline lookup yields CDR1 KGHSH and CDR2 LQKENI. Trimming took 3 bases from V and 5 from J, leaving 6 bases between them. Through Arm-PCR of CDR3 regions and iRepertoire HTBI primers, TCR beta libraries were built. In the original analysis: About 62 TRBV and about 14 TRBJ segments were identified across samples. TCRdb re-analysed the multiplex PCR reads in MiXCR, keeping a single row per CDR3 protein. TCRdb, not the original authors, processed these V and J calls. The sample consists of about 240,000 distinct CDR3 sequences, around 20% of them appearing once. The source of this sequence is a female donor with Graves disease. The chain uses TRBV18 and TRBJ2-3; TRBD1 or TRBD2 may be the D gene (5 bases each). This specimen consisted of peripheral blood mononuclear cells (PBMCs), obtained at new diagnosis, from a patient treated with antithyroid drugs. The CDR3 DNA reads as TGTGCCAGCTCACCGGGGGAAGATACGCAGTATTTT. Protein sequence: CASSPGEDTQYF.